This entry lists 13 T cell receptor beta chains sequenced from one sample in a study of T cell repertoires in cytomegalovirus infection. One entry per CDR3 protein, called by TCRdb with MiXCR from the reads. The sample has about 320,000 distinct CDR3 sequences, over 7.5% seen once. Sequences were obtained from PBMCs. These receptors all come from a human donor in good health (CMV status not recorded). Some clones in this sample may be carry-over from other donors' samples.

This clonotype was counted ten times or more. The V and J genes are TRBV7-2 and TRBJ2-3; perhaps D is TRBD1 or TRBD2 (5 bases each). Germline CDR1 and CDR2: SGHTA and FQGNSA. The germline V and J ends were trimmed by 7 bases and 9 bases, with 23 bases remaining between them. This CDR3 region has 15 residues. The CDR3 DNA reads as TGTGCCAGCAAGGAGACCGGGGCGGGCTGGGGAACGCAGTATTTT. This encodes CASKETGAGWGTQYF.

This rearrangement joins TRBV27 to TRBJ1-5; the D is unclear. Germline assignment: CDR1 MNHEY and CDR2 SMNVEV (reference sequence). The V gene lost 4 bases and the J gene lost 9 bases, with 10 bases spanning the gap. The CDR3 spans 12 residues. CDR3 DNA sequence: TGTGCCAGCAGTTATAGACTGACGCCCCAGCATTTT. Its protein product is CASSYRLTPQHF.

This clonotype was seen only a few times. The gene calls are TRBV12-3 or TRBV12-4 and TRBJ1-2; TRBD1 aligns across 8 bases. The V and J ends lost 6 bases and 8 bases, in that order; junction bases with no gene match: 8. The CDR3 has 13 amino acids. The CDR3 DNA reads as TGTGCCAGCAGATTATTGGACAGGGAAGGCTACACCTTC. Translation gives CASRLLDREGYTF.

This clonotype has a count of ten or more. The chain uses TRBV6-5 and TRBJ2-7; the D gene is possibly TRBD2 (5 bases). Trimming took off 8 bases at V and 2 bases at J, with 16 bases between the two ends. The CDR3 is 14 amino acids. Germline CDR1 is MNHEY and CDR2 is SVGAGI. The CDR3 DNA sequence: TGTGCCAGCTCGGTCGAGCGGTTCGCCTACGAGCAGTACTTC. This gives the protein CASSVERFAYEQYF.

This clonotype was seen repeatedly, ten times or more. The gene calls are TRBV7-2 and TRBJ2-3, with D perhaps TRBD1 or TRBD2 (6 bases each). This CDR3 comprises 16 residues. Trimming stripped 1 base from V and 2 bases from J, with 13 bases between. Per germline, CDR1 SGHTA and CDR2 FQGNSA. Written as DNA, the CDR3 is TGTGCCAGCAGCTTAGGTTCGGGGGCCACCACAGATACGCAGTATTTT. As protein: CASSLGSGATTDTQYF.

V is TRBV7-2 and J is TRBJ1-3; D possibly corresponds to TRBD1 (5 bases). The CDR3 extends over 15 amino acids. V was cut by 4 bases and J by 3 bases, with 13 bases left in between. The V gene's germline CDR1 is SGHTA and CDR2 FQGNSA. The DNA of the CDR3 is TGTGCCAGCAGCTCACAGGTTGCAGATGGAAACACCATATATTTT. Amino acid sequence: CASSSQVADGNTIYF.

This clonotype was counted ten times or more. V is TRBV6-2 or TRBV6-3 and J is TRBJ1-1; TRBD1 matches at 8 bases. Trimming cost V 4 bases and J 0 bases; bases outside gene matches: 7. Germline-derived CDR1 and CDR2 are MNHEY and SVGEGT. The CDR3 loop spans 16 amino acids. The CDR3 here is CASSSGQGRMNTEAFF. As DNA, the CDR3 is TGTGCCAGCAGTTCTGGACAGGGTAGAATGAACACTGAAGCTTTCTTT.

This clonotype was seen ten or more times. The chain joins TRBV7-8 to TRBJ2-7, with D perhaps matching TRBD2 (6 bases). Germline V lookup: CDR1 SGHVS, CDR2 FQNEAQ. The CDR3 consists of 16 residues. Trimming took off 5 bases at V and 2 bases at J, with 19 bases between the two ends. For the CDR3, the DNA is TGTGCCAGCAGCCCCTTCGGTACCGGGAGTACCTACGAGCAGTACTTC. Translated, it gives CASSPFGTGSTYEQYF.

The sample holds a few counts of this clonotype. CDR3 residues: CASSVRSGQDYNEQFF. In DNA, the CDR3 is TGTGCCAGCAGCGTAAGGAGTGGGCAGGATTACAATGAGCAGTTCTTC. The gene calls are TRBV9 and TRBJ2-1; D remains ambiguous. The germline V and J ends were trimmed by 1 base and 4 bases, with 15 bases remaining between them. The CDR3 is 16 residues long. The V gene's germline CDR1 is SGDLS and CDR2 YYNGEE.

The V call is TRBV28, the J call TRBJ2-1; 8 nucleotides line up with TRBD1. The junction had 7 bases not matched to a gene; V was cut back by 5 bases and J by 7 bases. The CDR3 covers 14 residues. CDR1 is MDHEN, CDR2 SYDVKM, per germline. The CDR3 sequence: CASSLQGEVNEQFF. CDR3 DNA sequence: TGTGCCAGCAGTCTACAGGGGGAAGTTAATGAGCAGTTCTTC.

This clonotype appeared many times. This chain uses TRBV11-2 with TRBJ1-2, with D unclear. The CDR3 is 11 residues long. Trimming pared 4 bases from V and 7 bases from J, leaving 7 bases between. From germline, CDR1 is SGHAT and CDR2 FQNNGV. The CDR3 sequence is CASSSRGGYTF. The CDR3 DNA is TGTGCCAGCAGCTCCCGGGGTGGCTACACCTTC.

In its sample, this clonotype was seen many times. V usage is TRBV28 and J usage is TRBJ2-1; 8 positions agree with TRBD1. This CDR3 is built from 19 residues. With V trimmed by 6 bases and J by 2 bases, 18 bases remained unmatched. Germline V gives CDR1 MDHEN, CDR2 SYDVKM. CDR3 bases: TGTGCCAGCAGGCGCATGGGGCGGGACGGGACAGGAGCCTACAATGAGCAGTTCTTC. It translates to CASRRMGRDGTGAYNEQFF.

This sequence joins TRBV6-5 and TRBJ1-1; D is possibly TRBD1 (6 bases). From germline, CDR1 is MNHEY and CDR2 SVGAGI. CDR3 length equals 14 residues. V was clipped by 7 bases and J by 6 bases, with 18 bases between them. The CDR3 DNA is TGTGCCAGCAACCTCCTGGAGGGGGTATCTGAAGCTTTCTTT. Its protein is CASNLLEGVSEAFF.